These T cell receptor beta chains were read from a single sample in a study of OX40 agonist ivuxolimab in advanced cancers. TCRdb's copy holds only in-frame clones and misses some; the assay was immunoSEQ multiplex PCR. The data contain 80,000 to 100,000 clones, roughly 90% of them singletons. The specimen comprised CD4+ or CD8+ T cells sorted from blood, sampled in a trial of the OX40 agonist ivuxolimab. Source of these receptors: an adult with an advanced solid tumor such as melanoma, head and neck, liver or kidney cancer. CDR3s include the opening cysteine and the closing phenylalanine or tryptophan. Each record gives: J gene, D gene, V gene, clone size, CDR3 protein, CDR3 DNA. A D gene is named only where the DNA matches it firmly. Only some rows state a clone size, as once, few, many or a class for expanded clones.

j_call: TRBJ2-3
d_call: TRBD1
v_call: TRBV10-1
clone_size: .
cdr3_aa: CASSTSGTGGDTQYF
cdr3_nt: TGCGCCAGCAGTACCTCCGGGACAGGGGGAGATACGCAGTATTTT

j_call: TRBJ2-1
d_call: .
v_call: TRBV10-2
clone_size: .
cdr3_aa: CATQGSGQPIYNEQFF
cdr3_nt: TGCGCCACCCAGGGTAGTGGACAGCCCATCTACAATGAGCAGTTCTTC

j_call: TRBJ2-3
d_call: TRBD2
v_call: TRBV19
clone_size: .
cdr3_aa: CASSKAGGTSTDTQYF
cdr3_nt: TGTGCCAGTAGTAAGGCGGGAGGGACTAGCACAGATACGCAGTATTTT

j_call: TRBJ1-5
d_call: .
v_call: TRBV27
clone_size: .
cdr3_aa: CASSLLGATSSNQPQHF
cdr3_nt: TGTGCCAGCAGTTTACTGGGGGCAACCTCAAGCAATCAGCCCCAGCATTTT

j_call: TRBJ2-7
d_call: .
v_call: TRBV30
clone_size: once
cdr3_aa: CAWSPLGGSSYEQYF
cdr3_nt: TGTGCCTGGAGTCCCCTCGGTGGAAGCTCCTACGAGCAGTACTTC

j_call: TRBJ2-2
d_call: .
v_call: TRBV5-5
clone_size: .
cdr3_aa: CASRPGTETGELFF
cdr3_nt: TGTGCCAGCAGACCCGGGACGGAGACCGGGGAGCTGTTTTTT

j_call: TRBJ1-4
d_call: .
v_call: TRBV5-1
clone_size: .
cdr3_aa: CASSKSGNSNEKLFF
cdr3_nt: TGCGCCAGCAGCAAATCAGGCAATTCCAATGAAAAACTGTTTTTT

j_call: TRBJ2-5
d_call: TRBD2
v_call: TRBV2
clone_size: .
cdr3_aa: CASSVRGSVAGVQETQYF
cdr3_nt: TGTGCCAGCAGTGTACGAGGGTCGGTAGCGGGAGTCCAAGAGACCCAGTACTTC

j_call: TRBJ2-7
d_call: .
v_call: TRBV27
clone_size: .
cdr3_aa: CASSLVGLGTYEQYF
cdr3_nt: TGTGCCAGCAGTTTAGTGGGGTTAGGGACCTACGAGCAGTACTTC

j_call: TRBJ1-2
d_call: TRBD1
v_call: TRBV28
clone_size: .
cdr3_aa: CASSLGRGRDYGYTF
cdr3_nt: TGTGCCAGCAGTTTAGGGAGGGGGCGTGACTATGGCTACACCTTC

j_call: TRBJ1-4
d_call: .
v_call: TRBV4-1
clone_size: .
cdr3_aa: CASSQNSATNEKLFF
cdr3_nt: TGCGCCAGCAGCCAAAACTCCGCAACTAATGAAAAACTGTTTTTT

j_call: TRBJ2-5
d_call: TRBD2
v_call: TRBV11-3
clone_size: .
cdr3_aa: CASSRGVAGSQETQYF
cdr3_nt: TGTGCCAGCAGCCGGGGGGTAGCGGGTTCTCAAGAGACCCAGTACTTC

j_call: TRBJ1-1
d_call: TRBD1
v_call: TRBV27
clone_size: .
cdr3_aa: CASSSPGTGVATEAFF
cdr3_nt: TGTGCCAGCAGTTCCCCCGGGACAGGGGTTGCCACTGAAGCTTTCTTT

j_call: TRBJ2-2
d_call: TRBD1
v_call: TRBV7-8
clone_size: .
cdr3_aa: CASSLAGGGKELFF
cdr3_nt: TGTGCCAGCAGCTTAGCAGGGGGCGGAAAGGAGCTGTTTTTT

j_call: TRBJ1-2
d_call: .
v_call: TRBV7-2
clone_size: .
cdr3_aa: CASSPTSDHYGYTF
cdr3_nt: TGTGCCAGCAGCCCGACGTCCGATCACTATGGCTACACCTTC